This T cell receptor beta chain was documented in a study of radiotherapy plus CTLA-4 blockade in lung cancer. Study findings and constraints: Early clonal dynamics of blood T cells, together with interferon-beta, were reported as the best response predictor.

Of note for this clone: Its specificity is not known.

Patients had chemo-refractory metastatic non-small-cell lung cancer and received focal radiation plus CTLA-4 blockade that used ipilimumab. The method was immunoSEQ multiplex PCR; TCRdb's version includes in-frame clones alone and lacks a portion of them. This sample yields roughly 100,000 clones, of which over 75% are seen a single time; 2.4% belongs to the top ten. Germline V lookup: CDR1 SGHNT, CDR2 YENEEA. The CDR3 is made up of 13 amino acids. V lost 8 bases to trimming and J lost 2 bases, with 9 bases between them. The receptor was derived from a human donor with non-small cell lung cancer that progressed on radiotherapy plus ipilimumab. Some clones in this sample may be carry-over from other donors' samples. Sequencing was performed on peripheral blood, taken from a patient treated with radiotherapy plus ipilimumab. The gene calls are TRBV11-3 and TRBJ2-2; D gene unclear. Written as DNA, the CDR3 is TGTGCCAGCGGACGGTTAAACACCGGGGAGCTGTTTTTT. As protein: CASGRLNTGELFF.